This entry is about one T cell receptor beta chain. The antigen remains undetermined. The CDR3 loop spans 17 amino acids. V lost 2 bases, J lost 0 bases, and 16 bases lay in between. Per the germline V gene, CDR1 is MGHDK and CDR2 is SYGVNS. Deep was the level used in running the assay. Measured with immunoSEQ multiplex PCR; TCRdb has only the in-frame clones, and not every one. This sample has about 2 million clones, with just under 95% found just once. It was CD45RO-negative cells, positively selected for CCR7, that made up naive CD8 cells, with terminally differentiated effector memory CD45RA+ cells excluded. This entry is derived from a study of shared clonotypes between healthy human individuals. Overall study findings and caveats: Specimens sampled were limited to blood, with tissue repertoires likely differing. Among donors, the sharing of clonotypes was expected to be influenced by sequencing depth. Richness estimates generally favored naive over memory subsets.

This chain links TRBV25-1 with TRBJ2-5; D is tentatively TRBD1 or TRBD2 (6 bases each). This receptor was obtained from a man in his late teens or twenties in good health. Sample: naive CD8+ T cells sorted from blood. In nucleotides, the CDR3 is TGTGCCAGCAGTGAACGGGGGCAGGAGAAATACCAAGAGACCCAGTACTTC. This gives the protein CASSERGQEKYQETQYF.